This TCR beta chain was sequenced during a study of cytomegalovirus exposure and HLA in healthy donors. Overall study: As an earlier analysis found, about 179 million T cells yielded about 120 million unique TCR beta sequences. The study, taken as a whole, reports: An assumption of roughly uniform sequencing depth across donors underlay the presence/absence analyses. In vitro testing confirmed a few CMV-associated chains as specific for CMV antigens. A missense variant in DCLRE1C was later tied to TCR beta V- and J-gene trimming.

With respect to this clone: Its cognate antigen is unknown.

Germline V gives CDR1 SEHNR, CDR2 FQNEAQ (reference sequence). The CDR3 is 15 amino acids. V was trimmed by 5 bases and J by 1 base, leaving 14 bases between them. Amplification used 60 Vbeta primers and 13 Jbeta primers. Sequencing was performed with immunoSEQ multiplex PCR; in TCRdb, only in-frame clones are kept and a portion is missing. The sample carries about 140,000 clones, approximately 8.9% recorded once. The rearrangement links TRBV7-9 to TRBJ1-1, with D possibly TRBD1 on 5 matching bases. The material sequenced was PBMCs. This receptor was taken from a woman aged 40 to 50 in good health and CMV-seropositive. The CDR3 is CASSPLTVPNTEAFF. The CDR3 DNA sequence: TGTGCCAGCAGCCCTTTGACAGTTCCGAACACTGAAGCTTTCTTT.